Listed here are 9 T cell receptor beta chains from one sample, sequenced in a study of blood T cell repertoires in COVID-19. Sequenced by immunoSEQ multiplex PCR; TCRdb stores in-frame clones only, minus some. The table lists approximately 240,000 clones, around 85% of them singletons. Material: peripheral blood. The receptors stem from a woman in her forties with active or convalescent COVID-19.

This chain uses TRBV2 with TRBJ1-6; no clear D gene. Germline values: CDR1 SNHLY, CDR2 FYNNEI. V shed 2 bases and J shed 8 bases, with 7 bases lying between them. This CDR3 comprises 13 residues. Here the CDR3 DNA reads TGTGCCAGCAGTGAAATAGTCGATTCACCCCTCCACTTT. This gives the protein CASSEIVDSPLHF.

The rearrangement uses TRBV9 and TRBJ1-5; D may be TRBD1 (6 bases). There are 16 residues in the CDR3. The V end was cut by 3 bases, the J end by 0 bases, with 13 bases between. The germline gives CDR1 SGDLS, CDR2 YYNGEE. In DNA, the CDR3 is TGTGCCAGCAGCGGGGGGCGTGTATATAGCAATCAGCCCCAGCATTTT. Residues: CASSGGRVYSNQPQHF.

The genes are TRBV19 and TRBJ1-5; D possibly corresponds to TRBD1 (5 bases). The V end was cut by 7 bases, the J end by 0 bases, with 19 bases between. CDR3 length equals 17 residues. The germline CDR1 and CDR2 sequences are LNHDA and SQIVND (reference sequence). CDR3 nucleotides: TGTGCCAGTACCGCCGAGTTGGGACTTTATAGCAATCAGCCCCAGCATTTT. This translates into CASTAELGLYSNQPQHF.

V is TRBV28 and J is TRBJ2-7; a weak D match, TRBD2 (7 bases). Trimming removed 6 bases from V and 9 bases from J, with 21 bases in between. CDR3 length equals 14 residues. Germline V lookup: CDR1 MDHEN, CDR2 SYDVKM. The CDR3 DNA sequence: TGTGCCAGCAGCTTAATGAGGGGGGGTGGCGTGCAGTACGTC. Residues: CASSLMRGGGVQYV.

This clone was seen a handful of times. This chain connects TRBV11-2 to TRBJ1-1; D unclear. CDR3 length: 13 amino acids. Germline-derived CDR1 and CDR2 are SGHAT and FQNNGV. Trimming removed 0 bases from V and 11 bases from J, with 13 bases in between. The CDR3, as DNA: TGTGCCAGCAGCTTAGATCATAAGACTGGGGCTTTCTTT. Encoded protein: CASSLDHKTGAFF.

The chain is built from TRBV6-2 or TRBV6-3 and TRBJ1-2; D call uncertain. V was pared by 5 bases and J by 7 bases, with 14 bases between. The CDR3 runs 13 residues. From germline, CDR1 is MNHEY and CDR2 SVGEGT. The CDR3 region is CASSNREGRGYTF. The CDR3 bases are TGTGCCAGCAGTAACCGGGAGGGCCGTGGCTACACCTTC.

This clone showed up just once. The rearrangement links TRBV15 to TRBJ1-5, with a possible D match to TRBD1 (5 bases). Germline CDR1 reads LNHNV; CDR2 reads YYDKDF (reference sequence). V was shortened by 1 base and J by 5 bases, with 15 bases between the two germline ends. This CDR3 is built from 16 residues. CDR3 coding DNA: TGTGCCACCAGCAGAGGTAGGGGTCAAGGCGATCAGCCCCAGCATTTT. Protein sequence: CATSRGRGQGDQPQHF.

The CDR3, as DNA: TGTGCCAGCAGCTCTCTACCTGGGAAGCGGGCCTCCTACGAGCAGTACTTC. Translating it yields CASSSLPGKRASYEQYF. The V gene is TRBV6-2 or TRBV6-3, the J gene TRBJ2-7; D might be TRBD2 (6 bases). The CDR3 extends over 17 amino acids. Trimming cost V 6 bases and J 0 bases, with 21 bases left between them. Per the germline V gene, CDR1 is MNHEY and CDR2 is SVGEGT.

This chain uses TRBV5-4 with TRBJ1-1, with a weak D call TRBD1 (5 bases). Germline CDR1 reads SGHNT; CDR2 reads YYREEE (reference sequence). Trimming left V 0 bases short and J 1 base short, with 10 bases between. This CDR3 is built from 15 residues. The CDR3 coding sequence is TGTGCCAGCAGCTTGGATTGGGGGGGGAACACTGAAGCTTTCTTT. Translation gives CASSLDWGGNTEAFF.